These 10 T cell receptor beta chains originate from one sample sequenced in a study of blood T cell repertoires in COVID-19. Assay used: immunoSEQ multiplex PCR; TCRdb lists only in-frame clones, some missing. The sample has 60,000 to 90,000 clones, 80% seen once; the top ten hold over 4.5%. Sequencing was performed on peripheral blood. The receptor source for this set is a man in his 60s with active or convalescent COVID-19.

The CDR3 here is CASSQGGTSAYEQYF. The CDR3, as DNA: TGTGCCAGCAGCCAAGGTGGGACTAGCGCCTACGAGCAGTACTTC. The rearrangement joins TRBV14 to TRBJ2-7; 10 bases match TRBD2. Germline V gene sequence: CDR1 SGHDN, CDR2 FVKESK. The CDR3 extends over 15 amino acids. V lost 1 base, J lost 2 bases, and 2 bases stayed unmatched.

The chain links TRBV5-4 to TRBJ2-3, with 12 positions matching TRBD2. J gave up 0 bases and V 5 bases, and 10 bases lay outside the gene matches. The germline gives CDR1 SGHNT, CDR2 YYREEE (reference sequence). The CDR3 is 18 residues long. CDR3: CASRELAGGTHSTDTQYF. The DNA of the CDR3 is TGTGCCAGCAGAGAGCTAGCGGGGGGGACCCACAGCACAGATACGCAGTATTTT.

V is TRBV4-3 and J is TRBJ1-1, with 9 nucleotides matching TRBD1. The CDR3 is 16 amino acids. V dropped 4 bases and J dropped 1; count of bases not matched to a gene: 7. CDR1 and CDR2 from the germline V gene are LGHNA and YSLEER. The CDR3 region is CASSPRTGDWNTEAFF. CDR3 sequence (DNA): TGCGCCAGCAGCCCAAGGACAGGGGACTGGAACACTGAAGCTTTCTTT.

This chain links TRBV6-1 with TRBJ2-1, with D tentatively TRBD1 (8 bases). Trimming took 9 bases from V and 4 from J, leaving 19 bases between them. Germline-derived CDR1 and CDR2 are MNHNS and SASEGT. The CDR3 consists of 15 residues. The DNA for the CDR3 is TGTGCCAGTTGGGCGGGGGACAGGCTATACAATGAGCAGTTCTTC. It yields the protein CASWAGDRLYNEQFF.

This clone was seen ten or more times. Other DNA sequences from this sample encode an identical CDR3 as well. The chain is built from TRBV11-2 and TRBJ2-7, with unresolved D. V was trimmed by 6 bases and J by 2 bases, leaving 8 bases between them. The CDR3 has 12 residues. CDR1 is SGHAT, CDR2 FQNNGV, per germline. The CDR3 sequence is CASSLTTYEQYF. CDR3 in DNA: TGTGCCAGCAGTCTTACAACCTACGAGCAGTACTTC.

This sequence joins TRBV3-1 (or the pseudogene TRBV3-2) and TRBJ1-2; TRBD1 matches 7 bases. V was pared by 4 bases and J by 0 bases, with 14 bases of the junction left unmatched. CDR1 and CDR2 from the germline V gene are LGHDT and YNNKEL (reference sequence). CDR3 length: 18 residues. CDR3: CASSRGYGGTAANYGYTF. Written as DNA, the CDR3 is TGTGCCAGCAGCCGGGGTTACGGCGGGACAGCAGCTAACTATGGCTACACCTTC.

This clone was detected ten times or more. The chain is built from TRBV4-2 and TRBJ2-7; tentative D call: TRBD2 (5 bases). Germline loops: CDR1 LGHNA, CDR2 YNFKEQ. This CDR3 spans 17 amino acids. V lost 1 base to trimming and J lost 0 bases, with 16 bases between them. The CDR3 DNA follows: TGTGCCAGCAGCCAAGGTGACGCGGGCCGTAGCTCCTACGAGCAGTACTTC. Its translation is CASSQGDAGRSSYEQYF.

The chain links TRBV6-6 to TRBJ2-2; 9 nucleotides match TRBD1. The CDR3 runs 19 residues. V was clipped by 5 bases and J by 1 base; unmatched bases: 14. Germline V gene data show CDR1 as MNHNY and CDR2 as SVGAGI (reference sequence). CDR3 coding DNA: TGTGCCAGCAGTCCTCACCCCAATACAGGGGGCAGGAACACCGGGGAGCTGTTTTTT. Its translation is CASSPHPNTGGRNTGELFF.

This clone is deemed medium-sized. The V call is TRBV7-3, the J call TRBJ2-1, with D unresolved. Trimming took off 4 bases at V and 5 bases at J, with 12 bases between the two ends. Germline CDR1 reads SGHTA; CDR2 reads FQGTGA. The CDR3 sequence is 14 residues long. The CDR3 is CASSSLMAHNEQFF. Written as DNA, the CDR3 is TGTGCCAGCAGCTCGCTCATGGCACACAATGAGCAGTTCTTC.

This chain joins TRBV7-3 and TRBJ1-5; D is ambiguous. CDR3 length equals 13 residues. Trimming cost V 2 bases and J 6 bases, with 8 bases left between them. CDR1 SGHTA and CDR2 FQGTGA come from the germline V gene. The CDR3 DNA is TGTGCCAGCAGCTTAGGTGCGGGTCAGCCCCAGCATTTT. It specifies CASSLGAGQPQHF. The full variable domain, its missing parts supplied by reference TRBV7-3 and TRBJ1-5, is GAGVSQTPSNKVTEKGKYVELRCDPISGHTALYWYRQSLGQGPEFLIYFQGTGAADDSGLPNDRFFAVRPEGSVSTLKIQRTERGDSAVYLCASSLGAGQPQHFGDGTRLSIL.